This T cell receptor beta chain appears in the sequencing data of a study of CD8 T cells in ankylosing spondylitis. Study-level findings and limits: Significant enrichment of disease-linked clones was reported in matched ankylosing spondylitis synovial fluid. For ankylosing spondylitis blood, a TCR beta motif of seven to nine highly homologous variants appeared characteristic.

MiXCR, applied by TCRdb to the 5' RACE reads, yields one record per CDR3 protein. The table has a few hundred thousand distinct CDR3 sequences, approximately 11% seen once. The germline V gene encodes CDR1 SGHRS and CDR2 YFSETQ. CDR3 length equals 13 residues. V lost 7 bases and J 1 base, leaving 11 bases between the germline ends. This clonotype was seen ten or more times. The antigen is not known. Sequences were obtained from blood, either unsorted or a sorted T cell fraction (not recorded which). The sequence came from a male donor with ankylosing spondylitis or in good health (not recorded which). The V gene is TRBV5-1, the J gene TRBJ1-1; D unresolved. The CDR3 here is CASGVQPNTEAFF. CDR3 nucleotides: TGCGCCAGCGGGGTACAGCCGAACACTGAAGCTTTCTTT.